This TCR beta chain was profiled in a study of blood T cells in healthy people across ages. This clonotype was counted between two and nine times. Germline-derived CDR1 and CDR2 are SGHRS and YFSETQ. CDR3 size: 15 residues. The V and J ends lost 4 bases and 9 bases, in that order; junction bases with no gene match: 11. A sample-barcoded 5' primer and a J-beta primer mix were used in a second PCR of about 7 to 11 cycles. TCRdb ran MiXCR on the 5' RACE reads and lists one entry per CDR3 protein. The sample consists of 600,000 to 800,000 distinct CDR3 sequences, over 40% of them appearing once. Sequenced: blood. The receptor comes from a woman older than 75 in good health. V gene TRBV5-1 combines with J gene TRBJ2-2, with 8 positions matching TRBD1. The CDR3 here is CASSTDRGRYRELFF. DNA for the CDR3: TGCGCCAGCAGCACCGACAGGGGTCGGTACCGGGAGCTGTTTTTT.